The 25 T cell receptor beta chains listed next were all sequenced from one sample in a study of shared clonotypes between healthy human individuals. Using immunoSEQ multiplex PCR, the repertoire was profiled, and TCRdb retains in-frame clones only, with some absent. This repertoire shows 2.5 million or so clones, approximately 94% found once; its top ten account for roughly 0.13%. Sequenced sample: naive CD4+ T cells sorted from blood. Indicated subset: CD45RA+ positively selected. These TCRs come from a man between 18 and 35 years old in good health.

The chain recombines TRBV9 with TRBJ1-6; perhaps TRBD1 as D (6 bases). Germline CDR1 and CDR2: SGDLS and YYNGEE. V was shortened by 5 bases and J by 0 bases, with 9 bases between the two germline ends. There are 15 residues in the CDR3. The CDR3 is CASRMDSSYNSPLHF. The CDR3 DNA follows: TGTGCCAGCAGAATGGACAGCTCCTATAATTCACCCCTCCACTTT. The full variable domain, rest sourced from reference TRBV9 and TRBJ1-6, is DSGVTQTPKHLITATGQRVTLRCSPRSGDLSVYWYQQSLDQGLQFLIQYYNGEERAKGNILERFSAQQFPDLHSELNLSSLELGDSALYFCASRMDSSYNSPLHFGNGTRLTVT.

The rearrangement uses TRBV7-2 and TRBJ2-7, with D possibly called TRBD1 or TRBD2 (5 bases each). This CDR3 contains 15 residues. CDR1 is SGHTA, CDR2 FQGNSA, per germline. The V end was cut by 1 base, the J end by 2 bases, with 12 bases between. CDR3 residues: CASSLGDGEPYEQYF. CDR3 DNA sequence: TGTGCCAGCAGCTTAGGGGACGGGGAGCCCTACGAGCAGTACTTC.

The chain is built from TRBV5-1 and TRBJ2-2; 11 nucleotides line up with TRBD2. CDR3 length: 16 amino acids. The ends lost 3 bases at V and 3 bases at J; junction bases unmatched: 4. CDR1 and CDR2 (germline): SGHRS, YFSETQ. The DNA for the CDR3 is TGCGCCAGCAGCTCCATAGCGGGAGGGTACACCGGGGAGCTGTTTTTT. The encoded protein is CASSSIAGGYTGELFF.

The chain carries TRBV6-1 and TRBJ1-1, with D perhaps matching TRBD1 (6 bases). CDR1 is MNHNS and CDR2 is SASEGT in the germline V gene. The ends were cut back, 9 bases at V and 9 bases at J, with 20 bases in the middle. This CDR3 spans 13 amino acids. CDR3 DNA sequence: TGTGCCAGTCCGAGGGCAGGGGATTTAAAAGCTTTCTTT. It codes for CASPRAGDLKAFF.

The V and J genes are TRBV10-3 and TRBJ2-3; D call uncertain. The germline CDR1 and CDR2 sequences are ENHRY and SYGVKD. V was pared by 5 bases and J by 4 bases, with 7 bases between. The CDR3 spans 12 residues. The CDR3 DNA is TGTGCCATCAGTCCTCGGGCAGATACGCAGTATTTT. As protein: CAISPRADTQYF.

This clone appeared a single time. J is TRBJ2-1 and V is TRBV7-2; 12 bases map to TRBD2. Germline assignment: CDR1 SGHTA and CDR2 FQGNSA. The CDR3 has 15 amino acids. Losses at the gene ends were 1 base for V and 7 bases for J; bases not matched to a gene: 2. CDR3 nucleotide sequence: TGTGCCAGCAGCTTAGTTGGGACTAGCGGGAATGAGCAGTTCTTC. Translating gives CASSLVGTSGNEQFF. Using reference TRBV7-2 and TRBJ2-1 for the parts outside the CDR3, the full variable domain is GAGVSQSPSNKVTEKGKDVELRCDPISGHTALYWYRQSLGQGLEFLIYFQGNSAPDKSGLPSDRFSAERTGGSVSTLTIQRTQQEDSAVYLCASSLVGTSGNEQFFGPGTRLTVL.

The chain joins TRBV19 to TRBJ2-1, with D possibly being TRBD1 or TRBD2 (5 bases each). This CDR3 contains 14 residues. With 3 bases removed from V and 5 bases from J, the gap between germline ends came to 11 bases. CDR1 LNHDA and CDR2 SQIVND come from the germline V gene (reference sequence). The CDR3 here is CASSIIGGNNEQFF. The CDR3 nucleotides read TGTGCCAGTAGTATTATTGGGGGAAACAATGAGCAGTTCTTC.

The chain combines TRBV11-2 with TRBJ2-1; 8 bases agree with TRBD2. The CDR3 runs to 16 residues. Per the germline V gene, CDR1 is SGHAT and CDR2 is FQNNGV. V shed 6 bases and J 4 bases; nucleotides not matched to a gene: 11. CDR3 sequence reads: CASSGAPGGLYNEQFF. CDR3 nucleotide sequence: TGTGCCAGCAGTGGAGCCCCGGGAGGGCTTTACAATGAGCAGTTCTTC. Full variable domain (rest looked up from reference TRBV11-2 and TRBJ2-1): EAGVAQSPRYKIIEKRQSVAFWCNPISGHATLYWYQQILGQGPKLLIQFQNNGVVDDSQLPKDRFSAERLKGVDSTLKIQPAKLEDSAVYLCASSGAPGGLYNEQFFGPGTRLTVL.

The chain recombines TRBV5-4 with TRBJ1-2, with D unresolved. The CDR3 totals 13 residues. The ends were cut back, 4 bases at V and 4 bases at J, with 11 bases in the middle. The germline CDR1 and CDR2 sequences are SGHNT and YYREEE (reference sequence). This chain's CDR3 is CASSTDGFYGYTF. The CDR3 nucleotides are TGTGCCAGCAGCACGGACGGGTTCTATGGCTACACCTTC.

The V call is TRBV5-3, the J call TRBJ2-1; D may match TRBD1 or TRBD2 (5 bases each). TRBV5-3 qualifies as an ORF whose function is uncertain. V lost 4 bases, J lost 9 bases, and 23 bases lay in between. This CDR3 region has 16 residues. As DNA, the CDR3 is TGTGCCAGAAGCGTCAGGGAATTTAGCGAAAACGGTGAGCAGTTCTTC. Protein product: CARSVREFSENGEQFF.

V gene TRBV28 combines with J gene TRBJ2-3; D not certain. With 3 bases removed from V and 7 bases from J, the gap between germline ends came to 5 bases. The CDR3 sequence is 11 residues long. CDR1 and CDR2 from the germline V gene are MDHEN and SYDVKM. CDR3 sequence (DNA): TGTGCCAGCAGTTTGGTGAATACGCAGTATTTT. This translates into CASSLVNTQYF. Using reference TRBV28 and TRBJ2-3 for the parts outside the CDR3, the full variable domain is DVKVTQSSRYLVKRTGEKVFLECVQDMDHENMFWYRQDPGLGLRLIYFSYDVKMKEKGDIPEGYSVSREKKERFSLILESASTNQTSMYLCASSLVNTQYFGPGTRLTVL.

This rearrangement joins TRBV23-1 to TRBJ2-6; no clear D gene. TRBV23-1 is an ORF, and what it does is uncertain. The CDR3 is 19 residues long. V lost 3 bases and J 4 bases, leaving 22 bases between the germline ends. The CDR3 loop reads CASSQTWSFYSSGANVLTF. The CDR3 bases are TGCGCCAGCAGTCAGACTTGGAGCTTCTACTCCTCAGGGGCCAACGTCCTGACTTTC.

Details on this clone: This sample also contains other DNA sequences that code for the same CDR3. CDR3: CASSLQDNYGYTF. The CDR3 bases are TGCGCCAGCAGCTTGCAGGATAACTATGGCTACACCTTC. V and J are TRBV5-1 and TRBJ1-2, with D unclear. CDR1 SGHRS and CDR2 YFSETQ come from the germline V gene. This CDR3 contains 13 residues. Trimming pared 1 base from V and 1 base from J, leaving 5 bases between.

This chain uses TRBV6-1 with TRBJ1-2; 7 bases match TRBD1. The CDR3 extends over 15 amino acids. V trimming: 6 bases; J trimming: 4 bases; junction bases outside the gene matches: 11. Germline lookup yields CDR1 MNHNS and CDR2 SASEGT. CDR3 DNA sequence: TGTGCCAGCAGGGAGACAGGGACCCCTGGCTATGGCTACACCTTC. Its translation: CASRETGTPGYGYTF.

The chain joins TRBV5-6 to TRBJ2-7, with 12 bases that match TRBD2. Trimming cost V 2 bases and J 2 bases; bases outside gene matches: 5. The CDR3 contains 16 residues. The germline CDR1 and CDR2 sequences are SGHDT and YYEEEE. CDR3 loop: CASSLILAGGPYEQYF. In DNA, the CDR3 is TGTGCCAGCAGCTTAATCCTAGCGGGAGGGCCCTACGAGCAGTACTTC. Variable domain in full (rest from reference TRBV5-6 and TRBJ2-7): DAGVTQSPTHLIKTRGQQVTLRCSPKSGHDTVSWYQQALGQGPQFIFQYYEEEERQRGNFPDRFSGHQFPNYSSELNVNALLLGDSALYLCASSLILAGGPYEQYFGPGTRLTVT.

The chain uses TRBV7-3 and TRBJ2-1, with 10 bases lining up with TRBD2. Germline V gene lookup returns CDR1 SGHTA and CDR2 FQGTGA. CDR3 length: 14 amino acids. Losses at the gene ends were 4 bases for V and 7 bases for J; bases not matched to a gene: 4. The CDR3 DNA follows: TGTGCCAGCAGCTCCGGGACTAGCGTGAATGAGCAGTTCTTC. It encodes CASSSGTSVNEQFF.

V is TRBV30 and J is TRBJ2-5; 7 bases line up with TRBD2. V trimming: 5 bases; J trimming: 3 bases; junction bases outside the gene matches: 3. The CDR3 spans 12 residues. The V gene's germline CDR1 is GTSNPN and CDR2 SVGIG (reference sequence). The CDR3 spells CAWGAGKETQYF. CDR3 nucleotides: TGTGCCTGGGGAGCGGGGAAAGAGACCCAGTACTTC.

The genes are TRBV5-4 and TRBJ2-2; 12 nucleotides line up with TRBD1. Germline lookup yields CDR1 SGHNT and CDR2 YYREEE (reference sequence). Trimming removed 4 bases from V and 5 bases from J; junction bases left unmatched: 6. The CDR3 runs to 16 residues. CDR3 residues: CASSAGTGGNTGELFF. In nucleotides, the CDR3 is TGTGCCAGCAGCGCCGGGACAGGGGGCAATACCGGGGAGCTGTTTTTT.

The table lists this clone with a count of one. The chain recombines TRBV7-2 with TRBJ2-1, with D perhaps TRBD2 (6 bases). With 5 bases removed from V and 10 bases from J, the gap between germline ends came to 15 bases. The CDR3 is 13 amino acids. Germline V gives CDR1 SGHTA, CDR2 FQGNSA. CDR3 amino acids: CASSVGLLWEQFF. CDR3 DNA sequence: TGTGCCAGCAGCGTTGGACTATTATGGGAGCAGTTCTTC. The complete variable domain, with remaining parts taken from reference TRBV7-2 and TRBJ2-1, reads GAGVSQSPSNKVTEKGKDVELRCDPISGHTALYWYRQSLGQGLEFLIYFQGNSAPDKSGLPSDRFSAERTGGSVSTLTIQRTQQEDSAVYLCASSVGLLWEQFFGPGTRLTVL.

Of note for this clone: The same CDR3 can be traced to other DNA sequences in this sample. V gene TRBV6-5 combines with J gene TRBJ1-6, with a tentative D call TRBD1 (5 bases). The V end was cut by 0 bases, the J end by 7 bases, with 10 bases between. The CDR3 has 15 amino acids. CDR1 and CDR2 (germline): MNHEY, SVGAGI. The CDR3 region has the DNA TGTGCCAGCAGTTACTCGACCGGGACGAATTCACCCCTCCACTTT. Amino acid sequence: CASSYSTGTNSPLHF.

Remarks on this clone: The same CDR3 can be traced to other DNA sequences in this sample. This chain connects TRBV6-5 to TRBJ1-1; D is unclear. Germline CDR1 MNHEY, CDR2 SVGAGI. This CDR3 region has 14 residues. V shed 6 bases and J shed 6 bases, with 17 bases lying between them. CDR3 coding DNA: TGTGCCAGCAGCCCCTCTCGGCAGGCCCCTGAAGCTTTCTTT. This sequence encodes CASSPSRQAPEAFF.

V and J are TRBV9 and TRBJ2-7; TRBD2 agrees at 8 bases. CDR1 and CDR2 from the germline V gene are SGDLS and YYNGEE. The CDR3 has 16 amino acids. J gave up 5 bases and V 3 bases, and 13 bases lay outside the gene matches. This chain's CDR3 is CASSAGFPGGLHEQYF. As DNA, the CDR3 is TGTGCCAGCAGCGCGGGATTCCCGGGAGGGCTCCACGAGCAGTACTTC. Together with reference TRBV9 and TRBJ2-7, the CDR3 gives the full variable domain: DSGVTQTPKHLITATGQRVTLRCSPRSGDLSVYWYQQSLDQGLQFLIQYYNGEERAKGNILERFSAQQFPDLHSELNLSSLELGDSALYFCASSAGFPGGLHEQYFGPGTRLTVT.

The chain recombines TRBV10-3 with TRBJ2-7; D remains unclear. The CDR3 totals 14 residues. From germline, CDR1 is ENHRY and CDR2 SYGVKD. V lost 2 bases to trimming and J lost 2 bases, with 10 bases between them. CDR3 in amino acids: CAISELDRAYEQYF. The DNA for the CDR3 is TGTGCCATCAGTGAGCTGGACCGGGCCTACGAGCAGTACTTC.

The rearrangement joins TRBV11-2 to TRBJ2-7, with 12 bases fitting TRBD1. V lost 0 bases to trimming and J lost 7 bases; unmatched junction nucleotides: 13. The CDR3 totals 18 residues. Germline loops: CDR1 SGHAT, CDR2 FQNNGV. CDR3 residues: CASSLDLGTGGALGEQYF. Written as DNA, the CDR3 is TGTGCCAGCAGCTTAGATCTTGGGACAGGGGGCGCCCTAGGGGAGCAGTACTTC.

The J gene is TRBJ2-2, the V gene TRBV2; D is undetermined. This CDR3 contains 15 residues. From germline, CDR1 is SNHLY and CDR2 FYNNEI. Trimming stripped 3 bases from V and 1 base from J, with 9 bases between. The CDR3 DNA reads as TGTGCCAGCAGTGAGGTCAGATTGAACACCGGGGAGCTGTTTTTT. This encodes CASSEVRLNTGELFF.